This T cell receptor beta chain derives from a study of shared clonotypes between healthy human individuals. General study results and limits: Sampling used blood alone; tissue repertoires probably differ. Despite large depth, rarefaction showed incomplete sorted-subset sequencing. Generally, naive subsets came out with larger estimated richness than memory subsets.

For this clone: Its antigen is still unknown.

Naive CD8 populations comprised CD45RO-negative cells positively selected for CCR7, excluding terminally differentiated effector memory CD45RA+ cells. Genomic DNA from each subset was divided evenly over several immunoSEQ plates. Produced via immunoSEQ multiplex PCR; TCRdb's table is partial and in-frame only. The sample contains some 2.1 million clones, roughly 94% of which appear only once. Germline assignment: CDR1 GTSNPN and CDR2 SVGIG (reference sequence). CDR3 length: 13 amino acids. V lost 8 bases to trimming and J lost 4 bases; unmatched junction nucleotides: 11. This sequence originates from a man between 18 and 35 years old in good health. Sequenced sample: naive CD8+ T cells sorted from blood. V and J are TRBV30 and TRBJ2-7; TRBD2 matches 7 bases. In DNA, the CDR3 is TGTGCCCACGATGGACTAGACCGATACGAGCAGTACTTC. Its protein is CAHDGLDRYEQYF. Supplemented by reference TRBV30 and TRBJ2-7, the full variable domain reads SQTIHQWPATLVQPVGSPLSLECTVEGTSNPNLYWYRQAAGRGLQLLFYSVGIGQISSEVPQNLSASRPQDRQFILSSKKLLLSDSGFYLCAHDGLDRYEQYFGPGTRLTVT.